A selection of T cell receptor beta chains follows, all from one sample in a study of blood T cells in healthy people across ages. TCRdb itself ran the 5' RACE reads through MiXCR, one entry per CDR3 protein. This table has almost 800,000 distinct CDR3 sequences, 55% to 75% appearing once. The material sequenced was blood. All receptors come from a man younger than 40 in good health. The CDR3 runs from the conserved cysteine through the conserved F or W. D genes are given only for firm matches. Where a row states a size, it is once, few, many or the class of an expanded clone; other rows omit it.

D: NA; size: NA; J: TRBJ2-7; V: TRBV7-2; DNA: TGTGCCAGCAGCTTAGGGGACGGAAGCTCCTACGAGCAGTACTTC; CDR3: CASSLGDGSSYEQYF
D: TRBD2; size: NA; J: TRBJ2-1; V: TRBV7-2; DNA: TGTGCCAGCAGCTTAGGGGGGGGGTTCCCCTACAATGAGCAGTTCTTC; CDR3: CASSLGGGFPYNEQFF
D: NA; size: NA; J: TRBJ1-1; V: TRBV20-1; DNA: TGCAGTGCTAGAGAGCTGGGTCATACGAACACTGAAGCTTTCTTT; CDR3: CSARELGHTNTEAFF
D: NA; size: few; J: TRBJ1-2; V: TRBV29-1; DNA: TGCAGCGTTGCTGACTTCGGGGTTGCTAACTATGGCTACACCTTC; CDR3: CSVADFGVANYGYTF
D: TRBD2; size: NA; J: TRBJ2-3; V: TRBV5-1; DNA: TGCGCCAGCAGCGGCGGGGGGCCCACAGATACGCAGTATTTT; CDR3: CASSGGGPTDTQYF
D: NA; size: few; J: TRBJ1-5; V: TRBV7-2; DNA: TGTGCCAGCAGCTTAGGGCCAAGTCAGCCCCAGCATTTT; CDR3: CASSLGPSQPQHF
D: NA; size: few; J: TRBJ2-6; V: TRBV29-1; DNA: TGCAGCGTTGCATACTCTTCGGGCTCTGGGGCCAACGTCCTGACTTTC; CDR3: CSVAYSSGSGANVLTF
D: NA; size: NA; J: TRBJ2-3; V: TRBV20-1; DNA: TGCAGTGCTAGCCTAACAGACACAGATACGCAGTATTTT; CDR3: CSASLTDTDTQYF
D: NA; size: NA; J: TRBJ1-1; V: TRBV20-1; DNA: TGCAGTGCTAGCATCGGATCCGTACTAAACACTGAAGCTTTCTTT; CDR3: CSASIGSVLNTEAFF
D: NA; size: few; J: TRBJ2-3; V: TRBV9; DNA: TGTGCCAGCAATAGGGACTTGGTGACAGATACGCAGTATTTT; CDR3: CASNRDLVTDTQYF
D: NA; size: many; J: TRBJ1-4; V: TRBV4-2; DNA: TGTGCCAGCAGCCGTTTTACCCCTGGACAGCGGTTGGACCAACCAGAAAAACTGTTTTTT; CDR3: CASSRFTPGQRLDQPEKLFF
D: NA; size: NA; J: TRBJ2-3; V: TRBV7-2; DNA: TGTGCCAGCAGCGGCTCCGGACAAGTAACAGATACGCAGTATTTT; CDR3: CASSGSGQVTDTQYF
D: TRBD1; size: NA; J: TRBJ2-7; V: TRBV11-2; DNA: TGTGCCAGCAGGCAAGGACAGGGAAACTACGAGCAGTACTTC; CDR3: CASRQGQGNYEQYF
D: TRBD2; size: many; J: TRBJ2-1; V: TRBV10-3; DNA: TGTGCCATAGACATCGGGACTAGCGGGGGGGCCGTTGAGCAGTTCTTC; CDR3: CAIDIGTSGGAVEQFF
D: NA; size: NA; J: TRBJ2-1; V: TRBV6-5; DNA: TGTGCCAGCTGGACATTTCCCTACAATGAGCAGTTCTTC; CDR3: CASWTFPYNEQFF
D: NA; size: NA; J: TRBJ1-5; V: TRBV28; DNA: TGTGCCACCCTACGGGGCGAGGGCAGCAATCAGCCCCAGCATTTT; CDR3: CATLRGEGSNQPQHF
D: NA; size: NA; J: TRBJ2-5; V: TRBV20-1; DNA: TGCAGTGCTAAAGAAGCGATGGGGGCTAGCGGTGGGGAGACCCAGTACTTC; CDR3: CSAKEAMGASGGETQYF
D: NA; size: NA; J: TRBJ1-2; V: TRBV20-1; DNA: TGCAGTGCTCCCCACTATGGCTACACCTTC; CDR3: CSAPHYGYTF
D: TRBD2; size: NA; J: TRBJ2-7; V: TRBV6-5; DNA: TGTGCCAGCAGTTCGTTTAGGACTAGGGTTTCCTACGAGCAGTACTTC; CDR3: CASSSFRTRVSYEQYF
D: NA; size: few; J: TRBJ2-5; V: TRBV20-1; DNA: TGCAGTGCTTTTATGGGAGAGACCCAGTACTTC; CDR3: CSAFMGETQYF
D: NA; size: once; J: TRBJ2-7; V: TRBV12-3/TRBV12-4; DNA: TGTGCCAGCACATACACGGACTCTATTAACTACGAGCAGTACTTC; CDR3: CASTYTDSINYEQYF
D: NA; size: NA; J: TRBJ2-7; V: TRBV3-1; DNA: TGTGCCTGTAGTATGTCCGGACAGCTCTACGAGCAGTACTTC; CDR3: CACSMSGQLYEQYF
D: NA; size: few; J: TRBJ2-3; V: TRBV4-2; DNA: TGTGCCAGCAGCCAGCCGACCGGGAGTGGGTCAGATACGCAGTATTTT; CDR3: CASSQPTGSGSDTQYF
D: TRBD1; size: NA; J: TRBJ2-5; V: TRBV5-1; DNA: TGCGCCAGCAGCTTATCCGGGACAGGGTGGAACATGGAGACCCAGTACTTC; CDR3: CASSLSGTGWNMETQYF
D: NA; size: NA; J: TRBJ2-5; V: TRBV4-2; DNA: TGTGCCAGCAGCCAAGATTACCGAGGGGGAGGGCGAGAGACCCAGTACTTC; CDR3: CASSQDYRGGGRETQYF
D: NA; size: NA; J: TRBJ2-1; V: TRBV28; DNA: TGTGCCAGCAACATAATCGGAGAGGGGTCTTACAATGAGCAGTTCTTC; CDR3: CASNIIGEGSYNEQFF
D: NA; size: NA; J: TRBJ1-5; V: TRBV6-2/TRBV6-3; DNA: TGTGCCAGCAGTTATTGGGCCGATCAGCCCCAGCATTTT; CDR3: CASSYWADQPQHF
D: NA; size: NA; J: TRBJ2-7; V: TRBV29-1; DNA: TGCAGCGTTGAACAGGGATCCTACAATGAGCAGTACTTC; CDR3: CSVEQGSYNEQYF
D: NA; size: NA; J: TRBJ2-3; V: TRBV6-2/TRBV6-3; DNA: TGTGCCAGCAGTTCTTTACGGGTGCAGTATTTT; CDR3: CASSSLRVQYF
D: NA; size: NA; J: TRBJ2-7; V: TRBV6-6; DNA: TGTGCCAGCAGCTACGGGACACGTAGCTCCTACGAGCAGTACTTC; CDR3: CASSYGTRSSYEQYF
D: NA; size: NA; J: TRBJ2-7; V: TRBV18; DNA: TGTGCCAGCTCACCCTACCCGGGTTCCTACGAGCAGTACTTC; CDR3: CASSPYPGSYEQYF
D: TRBD1; size: NA; J: TRBJ2-7; V: TRBV28; DNA: TGTGCCAGCAGTGCTCAGGGGGAGCCGTCCTACGAGCAGTACTTC; CDR3: CASSAQGEPSYEQYF
D: TRBD1; size: NA; J: TRBJ2-3; V: TRBV20-1; DNA: TGCAGTGCTCAGGACAGGGGCACAGATACGCAGTATTTT; CDR3: CSAQDRGTDTQYF
D: TRBD2; size: once; J: TRBJ2-1; V: TRBV5-1; DNA: TGCGCCAGCAGCCCGCTAGCGGGAGAAATCTATGAGCAGTTCTTC; CDR3: CASSPLAGEIYEQFF
D: NA; size: few; J: TRBJ1-6; V: TRBV3-1; DNA: TGTGCCAGCACCGGAGTAGGGAATTCACCCCTCCACTTT; CDR3: CASTGVGNSPLHF
D: TRBD1; size: NA; J: TRBJ2-7; V: TRBV20-1; DNA: TGCAGTGCTAGAGAGGCGACAGGGGGTATTAGATACGAGCAGTACTTC; CDR3: CSAREATGGIRYEQYF
D: NA; size: NA; J: TRBJ2-7; V: TRBV6-1; DNA: TGTGCCAGCAGTGGAAATGGGGGCGATCGATACTACGAGCAGTACTTC; CDR3: CASSGNGGDRYYEQYF
D: NA; size: NA; J: TRBJ2-1; V: TRBV7-2; DNA: TGTGCCAGCAGCTCGATGGTGGGGGCCCCCTACGAGCAGTTCTTC; CDR3: CASSSMVGAPYEQFF
D: NA; size: NA; J: TRBJ1-2; V: TRBV7-9; DNA: TGTGCCAGCAGCTTACGTGGGGGGCGCGGCTACACCTTC; CDR3: CASSLRGGRGYTF
D: NA; size: NA; J: TRBJ1-3; V: TRBV25-1; DNA: TGTGCCGGCAGTGTCGACGCAATATCTGGAAACACCATATATTTT; CDR3: CAGSVDAISGNTIYF
D: NA; size: many; J: TRBJ2-7; V: TRBV21-1; DNA: TGTGCCAGCAGCCCGGGACAGGGGCCCCTAGAGCAGTACTTC; CDR3: CASSPGQGPLEQYF
D: NA; size: NA; J: TRBJ2-5; V: TRBV20-1; DNA: TGCAGTGCGCCCCGACGGGCGGGAGAGACCCAGTACTTC; CDR3: CSAPRRAGETQYF
D: TRBD2; size: NA; J: TRBJ2-1; V: TRBV28; DNA: TGTGCCAGCAGTTTCCGGACTAGCGGGAGACGCGGAAATGAGCAGTTCTTC; CDR3: CASSFRTSGRRGNEQFF
D: NA; size: NA; J: TRBJ2-3; V: TRBV10-2; DNA: TGCGCCAGCAGAGGACGGCTTACCGCAGATACGCAGTATTTT; CDR3: CASRGRLTADTQYF
D: NA; size: NA; J: TRBJ2-5; V: TRBV15; DNA: TGTGCCACCAGCAGAGATGCGGGGAGGGGGCTCAATGAGCAGTACTTC; CDR3: CATSRDAGRGLNEQYF
D: NA; size: NA; J: TRBJ2-7; V: TRBV4-2; DNA: TGTGCCAGCAGCCTTGGGACATCTTACAATGAGCAGTACTTC; CDR3: CASSLGTSYNEQYF
D: TRBD1; size: NA; J: TRBJ1-2; V: TRBV6-1; DNA: TGTGCCAGCTGCAACCAATTTGAGGGGGACAGCATCTATGGCTACACCTTC; CDR3: CASCNQFEGDSIYGYTF